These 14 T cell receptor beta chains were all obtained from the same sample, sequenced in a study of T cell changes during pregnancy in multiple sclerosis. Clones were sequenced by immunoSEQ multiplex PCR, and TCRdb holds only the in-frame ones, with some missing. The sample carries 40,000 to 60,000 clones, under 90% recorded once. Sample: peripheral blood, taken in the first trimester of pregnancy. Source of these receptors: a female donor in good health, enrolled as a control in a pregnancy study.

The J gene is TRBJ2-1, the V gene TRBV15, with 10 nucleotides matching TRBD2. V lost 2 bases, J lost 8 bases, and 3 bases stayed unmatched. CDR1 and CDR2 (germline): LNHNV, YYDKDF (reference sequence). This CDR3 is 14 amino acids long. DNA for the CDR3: TGTGCCACCAGCAGACCCGGGACTAGCGATGAGCAGTTCTTC. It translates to CATSRPGTSDEQFF.

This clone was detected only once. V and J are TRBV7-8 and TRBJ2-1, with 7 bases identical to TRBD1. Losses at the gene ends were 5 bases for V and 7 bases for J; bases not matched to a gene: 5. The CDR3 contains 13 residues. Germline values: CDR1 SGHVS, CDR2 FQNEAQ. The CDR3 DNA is TGTGCCAGCAGCGTACAGGGGTTGAATGAGCAGTTCTTC. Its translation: CASSVQGLNEQFF.

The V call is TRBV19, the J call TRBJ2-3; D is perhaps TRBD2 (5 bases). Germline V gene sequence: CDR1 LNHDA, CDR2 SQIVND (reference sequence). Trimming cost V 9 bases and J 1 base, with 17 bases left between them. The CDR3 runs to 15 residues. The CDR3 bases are TGTGCCAGCGCTCTAGCCCTACATCGCACAGATACGCAGTATTTT. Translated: CASALALHRTDTQYF.

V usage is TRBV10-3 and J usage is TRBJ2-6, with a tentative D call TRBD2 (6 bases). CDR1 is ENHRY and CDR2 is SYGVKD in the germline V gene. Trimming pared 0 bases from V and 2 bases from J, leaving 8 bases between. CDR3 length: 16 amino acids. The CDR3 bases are TGTGCCATCAGTGAGTCGGAGGGTACTGGGGCCAACGTCCTGACTTTC. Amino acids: CAISESEGTGANVLTF.

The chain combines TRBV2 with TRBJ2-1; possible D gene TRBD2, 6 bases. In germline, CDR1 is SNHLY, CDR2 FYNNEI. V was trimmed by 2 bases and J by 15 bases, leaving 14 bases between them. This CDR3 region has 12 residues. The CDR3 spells CASSESGDHRFF. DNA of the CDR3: TGTGCCAGCAGTGAATCGGGGGACCATCGGTTCTTC.

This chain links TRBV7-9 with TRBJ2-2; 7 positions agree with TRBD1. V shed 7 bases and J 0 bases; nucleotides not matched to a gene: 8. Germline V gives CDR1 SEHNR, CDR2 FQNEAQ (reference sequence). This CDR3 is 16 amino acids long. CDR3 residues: CASITGDRANTGELFF. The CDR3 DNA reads TGTGCCAGCATCACAGGGGATCGGGCGAACACCGGGGAGCTGTTTTTT. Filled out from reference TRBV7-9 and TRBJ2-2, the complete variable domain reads DTGVSQNPRHKITKRGQNVTFRCDPISEHNRLYWYRQTLGQGPEFLTYFQNEAQLEKSRLLSDRFSAERPKGSFSTLEIQRTEQGDSAMYLCASITGDRANTGELFFGEGSRLTVL.

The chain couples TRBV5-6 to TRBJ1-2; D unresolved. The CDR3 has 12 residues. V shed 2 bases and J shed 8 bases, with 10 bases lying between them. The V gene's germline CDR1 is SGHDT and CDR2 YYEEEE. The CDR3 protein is CASSLMYGGYTF. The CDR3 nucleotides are TGTGCCAGCAGCTTAATGTATGGCGGCTACACCTTC.

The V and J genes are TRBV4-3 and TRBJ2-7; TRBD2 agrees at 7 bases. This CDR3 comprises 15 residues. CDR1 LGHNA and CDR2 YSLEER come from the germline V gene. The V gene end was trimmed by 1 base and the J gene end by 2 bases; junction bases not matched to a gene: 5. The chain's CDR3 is CASSQVLAGPYEQYF. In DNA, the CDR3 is TGCGCCAGCAGCCAAGTATTAGCGGGCCCCTACGAGCAGTACTTC.

DNA for the CDR3: TGTGCCAGCAGTACGACAGGGTATGGCTACACCTTC. Translating it yields CASSTTGYGYTF. This rearrangement joins TRBV6-5 to TRBJ1-2; 7 positions match TRBD1. The CDR3 consists of 12 residues. CDR1 is MNHEY, CDR2 SVGAGI, per germline. Unmatched junction bases numbered 2, after V lost 5 bases and J lost 5 bases.

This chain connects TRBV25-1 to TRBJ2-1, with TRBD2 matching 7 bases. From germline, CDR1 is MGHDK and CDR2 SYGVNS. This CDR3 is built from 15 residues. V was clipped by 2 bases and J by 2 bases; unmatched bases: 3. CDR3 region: CASSEGGGPYNEQFF. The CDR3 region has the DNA TGTGCCAGCAGTGAAGGGGGGGGACCCTACAATGAGCAGTTCTTC.

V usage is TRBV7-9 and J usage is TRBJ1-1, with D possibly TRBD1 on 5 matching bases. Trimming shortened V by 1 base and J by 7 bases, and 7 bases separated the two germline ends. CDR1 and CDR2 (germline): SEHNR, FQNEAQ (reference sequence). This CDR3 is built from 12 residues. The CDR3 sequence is CASSLGGVEAFF. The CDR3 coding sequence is TGTGCCAGCAGCTTAGGGGGGGTTGAAGCTTTCTTT.

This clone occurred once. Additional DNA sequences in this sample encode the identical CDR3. CDR3 bases: TGTGCCAGCAGTCTAATAGCAACTAATGAAAAACTGTTTTTT. This sequence encodes CASSLIATNEKLFF. The chain links TRBV5-6 to TRBJ1-4; D not resolved. CDR1 is SGHDT, CDR2 YYEEEE, per germline. This CDR3 contains 14 residues. V shed 5 bases and J shed 0 bases, with 8 bases lying between them.

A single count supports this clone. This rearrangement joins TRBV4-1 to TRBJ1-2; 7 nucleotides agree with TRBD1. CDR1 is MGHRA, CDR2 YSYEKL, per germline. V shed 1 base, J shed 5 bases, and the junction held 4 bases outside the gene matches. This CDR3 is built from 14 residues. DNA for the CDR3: TGCGCCAGCAGCCAAGGCTCAGGGGGTTATGGCTACACCTTC. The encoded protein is CASSQGSGGYGYTF.

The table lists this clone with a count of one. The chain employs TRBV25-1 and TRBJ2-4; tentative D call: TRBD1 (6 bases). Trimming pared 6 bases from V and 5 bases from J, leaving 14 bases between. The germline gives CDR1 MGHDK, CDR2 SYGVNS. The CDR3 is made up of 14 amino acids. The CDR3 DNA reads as TGTGCCAGCAGCGATCAGGGGTGGCAAAACATTCAGTACTTC. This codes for CASSDQGWQNIQYF. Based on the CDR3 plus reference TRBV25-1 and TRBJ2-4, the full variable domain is EADIYQTPRYLVIGTGKKITLECSQTMGHDKMYWYQQDPGMELHLIHYSYGVNSTEKGDLSSESTVSRIRTEHFPLTLESARPSHTSQYLCASSDQGWQNIQYFGAGTRLSVL.